Listed below are T cell receptor beta chains from one sample, sequenced in a study of T cells in Graves' hyperthyroidism and ophthalmopathy. One entry per CDR3 protein results from TCRdb running MiXCR on the multiplex PCR reads. Counted here are about 700,000 distinct CDR3 sequences, around 15% occurring once; the ten biggest clones make up roughly 10%. Sample: blood. The receptors shown here come from a woman between 18 and 30 years old with Graves' hyperthyroidism. The CDR3 runs from the conserved cysteine through the conserved F or W. D genes are given only for firm matches. Size tells how often a clone was seen (once, few, many) or the class of an expanded clone, and some rows leave it out.

D gene,J gene,clone size,V gene,CDR3 DNA,CDR3 protein
TRBD1,TRBJ2-7,many,TRBV28,TGTGCCAGCAGTCCCCTGACAGGGATACTCGAGCAGTACTTC,CASSPLTGILEQYF
TRBD2,TRBJ2-2,many,TRBV7-9,TGTGCCAGCAGATCTAGAAGGCTAGCGGAAAACACCGGGGAGCTGTTTTTT,CASRSRRLAENTGELFF
TRBD1,TRBJ1-2,NA,TRBV7-2,TGTGCCAGCAGCGCCGGTGGGACAGCCGCAAACTATGGCTACACCTTC,CASSAGGTAANYGYTF
TRBD2,TRBJ2-5,many,TRBV30,TGTGCCTGGAGTCGGGGGGTGGAAGAGACCCAGTACTTC,CAWSRGVEETQYF
NA,TRBJ1-3,NA,TRBV24-1,TGTGCCACCAGTGACCCCGGAGGGGCGTCTGGAAACACCATATATTTT,CATSDPGGASGNTIYF
NA,TRBJ2-7,NA,TRBV18,TGTGCCAGCAGCCAAGCGGCAGTCTACGAGCAGTACTTC,CASSQAAVYEQYF
TRBD1,TRBJ1-5,NA,TRBV27,TGTGCCAGCAGTTTAAGAATAGGACAGGGTGTATTGCCCCAGCATTTT,CASSLRIGQGVLPQHF
NA,TRBJ2-7,many,TRBV20-1,TGCAGTGTCTTTGACTCCGGCTACGAGCAGTACTTC,CSVFDSGYEQYF
TRBD2,TRBJ2-5,NA,TRBV5-1,TGCGCCAGCAGCTCTAACGGGAGGGGCCAAGAGACCCAGTACTTC,CASSSNGRGQETQYF
TRBD2,TRBJ2-5,NA,TRBV11-3,TGTGCCAGCAGCCTCCGACCGGGGGGGTATGGCGTAGAGACCCAGTACTTC,CASSLRPGGYGVETQYF
TRBD1,TRBJ2-7,many,TRBV7-2,TGTGCCAGCAGCCCTGGACAGGGGTTTTCCTACGAGCAGTACTTC,CASSPGQGFSYEQYF
TRBD2,TRBJ2-1,many,TRBV7-9,TGTGCCAGCAGCTTATCGGGACTAGCGGGAAAACCCTACAATGAGCAGTTCTTC,CASSLSGLAGKPYNEQFF
NA,TRBJ2-2,NA,TRBV6-4,TGTGCCAGCACCAACCCTTGGGTTGAGATTACCGGGGAGCTGTTTTTT,CASTNPWVEITGELFF
TRBD2,TRBJ2-2,many,TRBV20-1,TGCAGTGCTAGAGGAGGGCTAGCGGGAGACGCGAACACCGGGGAGCTGTTTTTT,CSARGGLAGDANTGELFF
NA,TRBJ1-2,once,TRBV29-1,TGCAGCGTTGTATCCCCAGGCCCCGATGGCTACACCTTC,CSVVSPGPDGYTF
NA,TRBJ1-1,NA,TRBV10-1,TGCGCCAGCAGGCGGAATATGAACACTGAAGCTTTCTTT,CASRRNMNTEAFF
NA,TRBJ1-5,few,TRBV6-1,TGTGCCAGCAGTGGGGGTACAACCAATCAGCCCCAGCATTTT,CASSGGTTNQPQHF
NA,TRBJ2-7,NA,TRBV28,TGTGCCAGCGTCACCAGACGCCTAGGCACCAAATCCTACGAGCAGTACTTC,CASVTRRLGTKSYEQYF
NA,TRBJ1-2,many,TRBV7-8,TGTGCCAGCAGCTTTAGAACAGGGTTTGTCGGCTACACCTTC,CASSFRTGFVGYTF
NA,TRBJ2-1,many,TRBV6-2/TRBV6-3,TGTGCCAGCAGCTCCCGCTTAGGGACCGAGCAGTTCTTC,CASSSRLGTEQFF
NA,TRBJ2-7,many,TRBV11-2,TGTGCCAGCAGCAACGCCGGGACTGTAACCTACGAGCAGTACTTC,CASSNAGTVTYEQYF
TRBD1,TRBJ1-1,NA,TRBV25-1,TGTGCCAGCAGTCAAACAGGGGGCTACACTGAAGCTTTCTTT,CASSQTGGYTEAFF
NA,TRBJ2-1,NA,TRBV14,TGTGCCAGCAGCCAAGAAGTGGTGAGTTCCTACTACAATGAGCAGTTCTTC,CASSQEVVSSYYNEQFF
TRBD2,TRBJ2-5,few,TRBV27,TGTGCCAGCAACCTACTAGCGGGAGCTCCAGAGACCCAGTACTTC,CASNLLAGAPETQYF
NA,TRBJ2-7,NA,TRBV20-1,TGCAGTGCTAGAGCTGAGGGCCGGATGGAGCAGTACTTC,CSARAEGRMEQYF
TRBD2,TRBJ2-7,many,TRBV9,TGTGCCAGCAGCGTAGCCCTAGCGGGAACCTACGAGCAGTACTTC,CASSVALAGTYEQYF
TRBD2,TRBJ2-5,few,TRBV12-3/TRBV12-4,TGTGCCAGCAGCCGCATAGCGGGAGAGACCCAGTACTTC,CASSRIAGETQYF
NA,TRBJ2-1,many,TRBV6-6,TGTGCCAGCAGTTACTCAGGGCTTTCCGGCGATGAGCAGTTCTTC,CASSYSGLSGDEQFF
NA,TRBJ1-2,NA,TRBV12-3/TRBV12-4,TGTGCCAGCAGTCGGGACCCCAACTATGGCTACACCTTC,CASSRDPNYGYTF
NA,TRBJ2-2,NA,TRBV6-2/TRBV6-3,TGTGCCAGCAGTTACTTTCGTGGGTACGGGGAGCTGTTTTTT,CASSYFRGYGELFF
NA,TRBJ2-3,many,TRBV27,TGTGCCAGCAGTAGATTAGCATTGGGTTTGGATACGCAGTATTTT,CASSRLALGLDTQYF
NA,TRBJ1-5,many,TRBV6-1,TGTGCCAGCAGTTCACTACAGGGTACGGGCAATCAGCCCCAGCATTTT,CASSSLQGTGNQPQHF
TRBD1,TRBJ1-1,NA,TRBV6-5,TGTGCCAGCAGTTACTGGGGACAGCCTAACACTGAAGCTTTCTTT,CASSYWGQPNTEAFF
NA,TRBJ1-4,NA,TRBV15,TGTGCCACCGCCAGAGGGAAGGGCGAAAAACTGTTTTTT,CATARGKGEKLFF
NA,TRBJ2-3,many,TRBV27,TGTGCCAGCAGTTTGACTAGGAGCACAGATACGCAGTATTTT,CASSLTRSTDTQYF
NA,TRBJ2-7,many,TRBV7-9,TGTGCCAGCAGCATGACCGGGACAACCAGCTCCTACGAGCAGTACTTC,CASSMTGTTSSYEQYF
NA,TRBJ1-2,many,TRBV18,TGTGCCAGCTCACCACGCTTAGATGGCTACACCTTC,CASSPRLDGYTF
NA,TRBJ2-1,many,TRBV18,TGTGCCAGCTCACCGGACAGACACAATGAGCAGTTCTTC,CASSPDRHNEQFF
TRBD2,TRBJ2-1,many,TRBV6-1,TGTGCCAGCACCTACGGGACTAGCGGGAGTAATGAGCAGTTCTTC,CASTYGTSGSNEQFF
TRBD1,TRBJ2-1,NA,TRBV24-1,TGTGCCACCAGTGACCGGGACAGGGGCGTCTTGGGAAGGTACAATGAGCAGTTCTTC,CATSDRDRGVLGRYNEQFF
NA,TRBJ2-1,few,TRBV9,TGTGCCAGCAGCCCAGGGGTGGGGGGATACAATGAGCAGTTCTTC,CASSPGVGGYNEQFF
NA,TRBJ2-2,few,TRBV12-3/TRBV12-4,TGTGCCAGCAGTCCCTCTTACGGCAGGCGGACCGGGGAGCTGTTTTTT,CASSPSYGRRTGELFF
NA,TRBJ1-6,few,TRBV29-1,TGCAGCGGCACAGGGAGCTCCTATAATTCACCCCTCCACTTT,CSGTGSSYNSPLHF
NA,TRBJ2-2,NA,TRBV20-1,TGCAGTGCTAGGGACGACATCAACACCGGGGAGCTGTTTTTT,CSARDDINTGELFF
TRBD2,TRBJ2-3,many,TRBV12-3/TRBV12-4,TGTGCCAGCACCATCCTAGCGGTTTCTAGCACAGATACGCAGTATTTT,CASTILAVSSTDTQYF
TRBD1,TRBJ2-3,many,TRBV27,TGTGCCAGCACCCCCCGGGACAGGGTCACCCTTGGCACAGATACGCAGTATTTT,CASTPRDRVTLGTDTQYF
TRBD1,TRBJ1-4,NA,TRBV13,TGTGCCGGCAGCCCACCGGGACAGACTAATGAAAAACTGTTTTTT,CAGSPPGQTNEKLFF
NA,TRBJ1-1,few,TRBV12-3/TRBV12-4,TGTGCCAGCAGCCGCGACAGGAACGCTTTCTTT,CASSRDRNAFF
TRBD2,TRBJ2-6,NA,TRBV28,TGTGCCAGCAGTTTTCGACTAGCGGGGATCCTCTCTGGGGCCAACGTCCTGACTTTC,CASSFRLAGILSGANVLTF
NA,TRBJ2-1,NA,TRBV5-6,TGTGCCAGCAGCCCTAGACTAGGCTACAATGAGCAGTTCTTC,CASSPRLGYNEQFF
TRBD2,TRBJ2-7,few,TRBV6-5,TGTGCCAGCAGTTACTGGCGGGAGAGCTCCTACGAGCAGTACTTC,CASSYWRESSYEQYF
TRBD2,TRBJ2-3,many,TRBV3-1,TGTGCCAGCAGCCAAGATGGACTAGGGAACACAGATACGCAGTATTTT,CASSQDGLGNTDTQYF
NA,TRBJ1-4,NA,TRBV19,TGTGCCAGTAGTATCGGGGGCAGCTTCGCAACTAATGAAAAACTGTTTTTT,CASSIGGSFATNEKLFF
NA,TRBJ1-1,NA,TRBV27,TGTGCCAGCAGTTTACGAAGCTCCACTGAAGCTTTCTTT,CASSLRSSTEAFF
NA,TRBJ2-5,many,TRBV18,TGTGCCAGCTCACTCGACAGTCAAGAGACCCAGTACTTC,CASSLDSQETQYF
NA,TRBJ2-1,few,TRBV4-1,TGCGCCAGCAGCCAAGATGGGCTAGTCAATGAGCAGTTCTTC,CASSQDGLVNEQFF
NA,TRBJ2-6,many,TRBV6-1,TGTGCCAGCAGCGAGAGGGCCGGGGCCAACGTCCTGACTTTC,CASSERAGANVLTF
NA,TRBJ2-5,NA,TRBV24-1,TGTGCCACCAGTGATTCTTCTCTACAGGGAACCCCATCAGAGACCCAGTACTTC,CATSDSSLQGTPSETQYF
TRBD2,TRBJ2-1,many,TRBV5-1,TGCGCCAGCAGCTTGCGAGCGGGAGGATACAATGAGCAGTTCTTC,CASSLRAGGYNEQFF